Sequencing of this TCR beta chain was carried out in a study of cytomegalovirus exposure and HLA in healthy donors. Study observations and caveats: In a later analysis, compared with equally common non-associated chains, HLA-associated beta chains were more expanded. DRB1 had the most TCR associations and HLA-C the fewest, a later analysis found, with rates varying by HLA locus. Prediction of most subjects' HLA-A and HLA-B alleles by TCR beta sequences was reportedly accurate.

Amplification used 60 Vbeta primers and 13 Jbeta primers. Produced via immunoSEQ multiplex PCR; TCRdb's table is partial and in-frame only. The data contain around 110,000 clones, about 80% of them singletons. This clone has just one count. Its antigen is undetermined. A read error may account for a junction end that differs from germline. Germline loops: CDR1 KGHSH, CDR2 LQKENI. The CDR3 covers 15 residues. The chain combines TRBV18 with TRBJ2-3, with 10 nucleotides matching TRBD2. Sequencing input: PBMCs. The receptor's source is a man aged 30 to 39 in good health and CMV-seropositive. CDR3 nucleotides: TGTGCCAGCTCACCACCGGCTCCTAGCGGGGGCAGAAAGAATTTT. Translated: CASSPPAPSGGRKNF.